This TCR beta chain comes out of a study of blood T cell repertoires in COVID-19. Study information: COVID-19 samples, acute and convalescent, were from the United States, Italy and Spain.

Measured with immunoSEQ multiplex PCR; TCRdb has only the in-frame clones, and not every one. The table has about 180,000 clones, 70% to 90% seen once. The CDR3 extends over 13 amino acids. Germline lookup yields CDR1 MNHEY and CDR2 SMNVEV (reference sequence). Trimming took 5 bases from V and 4 from J, leaving 12 bases between them. This TCR came from a man between 60 and 75 years old with acute or convalescent COVID-19. Input material: peripheral blood. The gene calls are TRBV27 and TRBJ2-7; perhaps TRBD1 as D (6 bases). This CDR3 reads CASSRAGAYEQYF. CDR3 DNA sequence: TGTGCCAGCAGTAGGGCAGGGGCTTACGAGCAGTACTTC.